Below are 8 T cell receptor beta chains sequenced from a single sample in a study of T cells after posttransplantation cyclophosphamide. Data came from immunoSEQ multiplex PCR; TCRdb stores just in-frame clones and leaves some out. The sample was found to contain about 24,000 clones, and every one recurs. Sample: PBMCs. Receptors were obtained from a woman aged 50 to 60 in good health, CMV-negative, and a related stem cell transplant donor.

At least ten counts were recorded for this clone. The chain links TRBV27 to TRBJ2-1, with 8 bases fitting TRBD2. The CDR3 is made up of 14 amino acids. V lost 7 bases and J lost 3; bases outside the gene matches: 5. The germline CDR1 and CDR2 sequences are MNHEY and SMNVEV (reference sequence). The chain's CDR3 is CASMLTSDYNEQFF. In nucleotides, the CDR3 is TGTGCCAGCATGTTGACTAGCGACTACAATGAGCAGTTCTTC.

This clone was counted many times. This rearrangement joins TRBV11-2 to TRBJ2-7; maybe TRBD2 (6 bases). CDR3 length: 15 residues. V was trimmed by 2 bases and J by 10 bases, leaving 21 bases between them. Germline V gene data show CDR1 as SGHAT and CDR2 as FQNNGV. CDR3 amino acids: CASSLLAGPASLQYF. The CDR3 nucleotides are TGTGCCAGCAGCTTATTGGCGGGGCCGGCGTCCCTTCAGTACTTC.

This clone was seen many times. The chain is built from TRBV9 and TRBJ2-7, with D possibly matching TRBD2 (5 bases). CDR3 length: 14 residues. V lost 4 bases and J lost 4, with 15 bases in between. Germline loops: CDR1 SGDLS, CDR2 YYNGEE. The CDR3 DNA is TGTGCCAGCAGCCCCCAGAGGGTCTCATACGAGCAGTACTTC. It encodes CASSPQRVSYEQYF. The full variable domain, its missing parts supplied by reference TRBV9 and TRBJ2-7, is DSGVTQTPKHLITATGQRVTLRCSPRSGDLSVYWYQQSLDQGLQFLIQYYNGEERAKGNILERFSAQQFPDLHSELNLSSLELGDSALYFCASSPQRVSYEQYFGPGTRLTVT.

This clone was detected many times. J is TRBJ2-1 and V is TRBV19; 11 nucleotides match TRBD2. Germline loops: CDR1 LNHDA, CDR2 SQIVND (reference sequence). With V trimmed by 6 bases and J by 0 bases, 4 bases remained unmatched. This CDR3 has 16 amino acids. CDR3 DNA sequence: TGTGCCAGTAGGGGGACTAGCGGTTACTCCTACAATGAGCAGTTCTTC. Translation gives CASRGTSGYSYNEQFF.

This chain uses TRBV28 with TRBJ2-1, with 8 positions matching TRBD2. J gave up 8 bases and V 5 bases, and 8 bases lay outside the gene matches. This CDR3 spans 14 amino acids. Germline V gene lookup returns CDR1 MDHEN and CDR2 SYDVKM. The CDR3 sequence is CASSRAGVVYEQFF. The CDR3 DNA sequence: TGTGCCAGCAGTAGAGCGGGGGTTGTCTATGAGCAGTTCTTC. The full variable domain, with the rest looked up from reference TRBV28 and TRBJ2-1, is DVKVTQSSRYLVKRTGEKVFLECVQDMDHENMFWYRQDPGLGLRLIYFSYDVKMKEKGDIPEGYSVSREKKERFSLILESASTNQTSMYLCASSRAGVVYEQFFGPGTRLTVL.

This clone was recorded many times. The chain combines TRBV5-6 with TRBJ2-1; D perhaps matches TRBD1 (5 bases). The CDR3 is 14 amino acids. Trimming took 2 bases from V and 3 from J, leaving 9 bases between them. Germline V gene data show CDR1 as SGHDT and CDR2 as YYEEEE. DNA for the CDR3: TGTGCCAGCAGCTTTCGACAGATCTACAATGAGCAGTTCTTC. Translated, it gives CASSFRQIYNEQFF. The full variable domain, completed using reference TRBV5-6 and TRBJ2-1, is DAGVTQSPTHLIKTRGQQVTLRCSPKSGHDTVSWYQQALGQGPQFIFQYYEEEERQRGNFPDRFSGHQFPNYSSELNVNALLLGDSALYLCASSFRQIYNEQFFGPGTRLTVL.

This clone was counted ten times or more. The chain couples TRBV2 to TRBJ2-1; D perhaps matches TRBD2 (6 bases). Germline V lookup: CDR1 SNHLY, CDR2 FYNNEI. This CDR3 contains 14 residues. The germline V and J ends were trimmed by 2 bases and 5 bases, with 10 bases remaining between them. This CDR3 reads CASSETSLNNEQFF. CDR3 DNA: TGTGCCAGCAGTGAAACTAGCCTGAACAATGAGCAGTTCTTC.

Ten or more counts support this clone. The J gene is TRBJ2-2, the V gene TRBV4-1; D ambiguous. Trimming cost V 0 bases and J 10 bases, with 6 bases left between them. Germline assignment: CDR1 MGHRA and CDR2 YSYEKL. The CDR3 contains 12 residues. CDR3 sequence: CASSQESAELFF. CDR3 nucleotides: TGCGCCAGCAGCCAAGAGAGCGCGGAGCTGTTTTTT.